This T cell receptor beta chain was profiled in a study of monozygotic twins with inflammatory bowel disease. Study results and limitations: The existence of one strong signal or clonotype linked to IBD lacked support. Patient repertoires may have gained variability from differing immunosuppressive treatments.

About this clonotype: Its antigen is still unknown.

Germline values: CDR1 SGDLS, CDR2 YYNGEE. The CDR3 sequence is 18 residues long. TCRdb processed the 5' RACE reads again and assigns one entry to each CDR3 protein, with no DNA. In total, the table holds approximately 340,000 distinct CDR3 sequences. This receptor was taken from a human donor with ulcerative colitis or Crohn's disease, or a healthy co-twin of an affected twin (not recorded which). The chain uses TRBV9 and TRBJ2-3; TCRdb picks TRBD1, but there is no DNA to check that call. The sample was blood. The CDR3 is CASSDDRGQSPSTDTQYF.